The clone carrying this TCR beta chain was picked up a small number of times. The data derive from a study of technical replicates of blood from several donors. Profiling relied on immunoSEQ multiplex PCR, and the TCRdb table lists in-frame clones only, not all of them. The data hold 55,000 to 65,000 clones, with just over 90% observed a single time. The CDR3 has 19 residues. Trimming pared 5 bases from V and 8 bases from J, leaving 33 bases between. CDR1 and CDR2 (germline): MGHRA, YSYEKL. The rearrangement uses TRBV4-1 and TRBJ1-2; D is perhaps TRBD1 (6 bases). Sequencing was performed on PBMCs. This clonotype was obtained from a human donor in good health. Some clones in this sample may be carry-over from other donors' samples. The CDR3 reads CASSTHVPSQRWQGSGYTF. The CDR3 DNA reads TGCGCCAGCAGCACTCACGTACCTTCCCAAAGGTGGCAGGGGAGCGGCTACACCTTC.